This is a list of T cell receptor beta chains from one sample in a study of Ad26.COV2.S vaccination and SARS-CoV-2 variants. The data were produced by immunoSEQ multiplex PCR, yet TCRdb's version contains in-frame clones alone and is incomplete. The sample shows roughly 300,000 clones, approximately 90% of them seen only once. The material was peripheral blood, obtained in a trial of Ad26.COV2.S vaccine versus placebo. The source of these receptors is a person between 18 and 59 years old who received the Ad26.COV2.S COVID-19 vaccine or a placebo. The CDR3 runs from the conserved cysteine through the conserved F or W. Each record gives: clone size, J gene, D gene, V gene, CDR3 length, CDR3 DNA, CDR3 protein. A D gene is named only where the DNA matches it firmly. Rows give clone size only sometimes, using once, few, many, or a class for an expanded clone.

abundance: few; j_gene: TRBJ1-5; d_gene: NA; v_gene: TRBV27; len: 15; CDR3nt: TGTGCCAGCAGTCAACTGGGCTGGTTGCGGCAGCCCCAGCATTTT; CDR3aa: CASSQLGWLRQPQHF
abundance: NA; j_gene: TRBJ1-5; d_gene: NA; v_gene: TRBV2; len: 14; CDR3nt: TGTGCCAGCAGTGCCATGGATAGCAATCAGCCCCAGCATTTT; CDR3aa: CASSAMDSNQPQHF
abundance: NA; j_gene: TRBJ1-5; d_gene: NA; v_gene: TRBV6-5; len: 14; CDR3nt: TGTGCCAGCAGTTTACACGGTCTAGGAGTACCCCAGCATTTT; CDR3aa: CASSLHGLGVPQHF
abundance: NA; j_gene: TRBJ2-1; d_gene: TRBD2; v_gene: TRBV30; len: 15; CDR3nt: TGTGCCTGGAGAACTAGCGGAGGGGACCACAATGAGCAGTTCTTC; CDR3aa: CAWRTSGGDHNEQFF
abundance: NA; j_gene: TRBJ2-5; d_gene: NA; v_gene: TRBV6-5; len: 15; CDR3nt: TGTGCCAGCAGTTACTCGCCAGGGAAGAGGGAGACCCAGTACTTC; CDR3aa: CASSYSPGKRETQYF
abundance: NA; j_gene: TRBJ2-3; d_gene: TRBD1; v_gene: TRBV18; len: 15; CDR3nt: TGTGCCAGCTCCCCCGACAGGGGAGGCACAGATACGCAGTATTTT; CDR3aa: CASSPDRGGTDTQYF
abundance: NA; j_gene: TRBJ2-7; d_gene: TRBD1; v_gene: TRBV15; len: 15; CDR3nt: TGTGCCACCAGCAGAAAAGGGACAGGGAAGTACGAGCAGTACTTC; CDR3aa: CATSRKGTGKYEQYF
abundance: once; j_gene: TRBJ2-1; d_gene: NA; v_gene: TRBV6-5; len: 14; CDR3nt: TGTGCCAGCAGTTACTCTCTAGGACACTATGAGCAGTTCTTC; CDR3aa: CASSYSLGHYEQFF
abundance: NA; j_gene: TRBJ2-3; d_gene: NA; v_gene: TRBV5-4; len: 15; CDR3nt: TGTGCCAGCAGCCTGGGGGGAGCGGGCACAGATACGCAGTATTTT; CDR3aa: CASSLGGAGTDTQYF
abundance: NA; j_gene: TRBJ1-5; d_gene: TRBD1; v_gene: TRBV19; len: 19; CDR3nt: TGTGCCAGTAGGACTGGGACAGGGGGACCTCTAATCAGCAATCAGCCCCAGCATTTT; CDR3aa: CASRTGTGGPLISNQPQHF
abundance: once; j_gene: TRBJ2-1; d_gene: NA; v_gene: TRBV24-1; len: 13; CDR3nt: TGTGCCACCAGTGATACCAGATACAATGAGCAGTTCTTC; CDR3aa: CATSDTRYNEQFF
abundance: NA; j_gene: TRBJ2-2; d_gene: NA; v_gene: TRBV29-1; len: 17; CDR3nt: TGCAGCGTTGAAGATCGGAGTGGGACGACGAACACCGGGGAGCTGTTTTTT; CDR3aa: CSVEDRSGTTNTGELFF
abundance: NA; j_gene: TRBJ1-2; d_gene: NA; v_gene: TRBV19; len: 13; CDR3nt: TGTGCCAGTAGTATCGGGGAACTCTATGGCTACACCTTC; CDR3aa: CASSIGELYGYTF
abundance: few; j_gene: TRBJ2-5; d_gene: NA; v_gene: TRBV29-1; len: 10; CDR3nt: TGCAGCGTTGCGCAAGAGACCCAGTACTTC; CDR3aa: CSVAQETQYF
abundance: NA; j_gene: TRBJ2-4; d_gene: TRBD1; v_gene: TRBV28; len: 21; CDR3nt: TGTGCCAGCAGTCCCGCCTGGACAGGGGGCGACTCCCAGCTAGCCAAAAACATTCAGTACTTC; CDR3aa: CASSPAWTGGDSQLAKNIQYF
abundance: NA; j_gene: TRBJ1-1; d_gene: NA; v_gene: TRBV5-1; len: 15; CDR3nt: TGCGCCAGCAGCTTGATGGGGAACCTGAACACTGAAGCTTTCTTT; CDR3aa: CASSLMGNLNTEAFF
abundance: NA; j_gene: TRBJ2-7; d_gene: NA; v_gene: TRBV7-9; len: 13; CDR3nt: TGTGCCAGCAGCTTACCACAGGGCTACGAGCAGTACTTC; CDR3aa: CASSLPQGYEQYF